This passage covers 10 T cell receptor beta chains from one sample sequenced in a study of OX40 agonist ivuxolimab in advanced cancers. Assay used: immunoSEQ multiplex PCR; TCRdb lists only in-frame clones, some missing. The sample carries approximately 89,000 clones, roughly 88% recorded once. Source: CD4+ or CD8+ T cells sorted from blood, taken in a trial of the OX40 agonist ivuxolimab. These receptor sequences come from an adult with an advanced solid tumor such as melanoma, head and neck, liver or kidney cancer.

CDR3 nucleotides: TGTGCCAGCAGTCTAGCGGGGGGGCCCTACACCGGGGAGCTGTTTTTT. Amino acid sequence: CASSLAGGPYTGELFF. The chain combines TRBV11-1 with TRBJ2-2, with TRBD2 matching over 12 bases. The germline gives CDR1 SGHAT, CDR2 FQDESV (reference sequence). This CDR3 spans 16 amino acids. The J segment lost 3 bases and the V segment lost 6 bases, leaving 5 bases of the junction unmatched.

The table lists this clone with a count of one. The J gene is TRBJ2-7, the V gene TRBV12-1; TRBD2 is taken as the D call from the table, unchecked against the DNA. TRBV12-1 is described as a pseudogene. The CDR3 is made up of 15 amino acids. The chain's CDR3 is CASSFRDSNFNEQYF. The CDR3 region has the DNA TGTGCCAGCAGCTTTCGGGACTCTAACTTTAACGAGCAGTACTTC.

The chain employs TRBV25-1 and TRBJ2-7, with D tentatively TRBD1 (6 bases). V was pared by 4 bases and J by 0 bases, with 13 bases between. Germline lookup yields CDR1 MGHDK and CDR2 SYGVNS. This CDR3 has 15 amino acids. CDR3 in amino acids: CASSGPGDNSYEQYF. The CDR3 DNA reads TGTGCCAGCAGTGGGCCCGGGGACAACTCCTACGAGCAGTACTTC.

The CDR3 sequence is CASSDRGLNTEAFF. CDR3 nucleotide sequence: TGTGCCAGCAGTGACAGGGGTTTGAACACTGAAGCTTTCTTT. The V and J genes are TRBV6-1 and TRBJ1-1; TRBD1 is a possible D gene (6 bases). The CDR3 sequence is 14 residues long. Deletions cut 3 bases from V and 0 bases from J, with 8 bases between. CDR1 and CDR2 (germline): MNHNS, SASEGT.

The chain joins TRBV7-2 to TRBJ1-1; D is unclear. Trimming removed 3 bases from V and 1 base from J, with 24 bases in between. This CDR3 has 19 amino acids. Germline CDR1 reads SGHTA; CDR2 reads FQGNSA. CDR3 in DNA: TGTGCCAGCAGCTTGTTTACCGGGCAAACTGTTGCTAAGAACACTGAAGCTTTCTTT. It codes for CASSLFTGQTVAKNTEAFF.

This clone has only a few counts. This chain links TRBV18 with TRBJ1-3; 9 bases align to TRBD1. Unmatched junction bases numbered 6, after V lost 5 bases and J lost 4 bases. The length of the CDR3 is 15 residues. The V gene's germline CDR1 is KGHSH and CDR2 LQKENI. The CDR3 region is CASSSGTGIGNTIYF. The CDR3 DNA is TGTGCCAGCTCATCCGGGACAGGGATCGGAAACACCATATATTTT.

The J gene is TRBJ2-7, the V gene TRBV7-2, with D possibly matching TRBD1 (5 bases). The CDR3 sequence is 14 residues long. V was shortened by 8 bases and J by 0 bases, with 14 bases between the two germline ends. The germline V gene has CDR1 SGHTA and CDR2 FQGNSA. The CDR3 DNA follows: TGTGCCAGCCAAAACAGGTACGACTCCTACGAGCAGTACTTC. It encodes CASQNRYDSYEQYF.

As concerns this clone: Within the sample, other DNA sequences also encode this same CDR3. The chain employs TRBV5-1 and TRBJ1-4; D gene uncertain. The CDR3 is 14 amino acids. V shed 0 bases and J shed 1 base, with 4 bases lying between them. The germline V gene encodes CDR1 SGHRS and CDR2 YFSETQ. CDR3 region: CASSLAGTNEKLFF. CDR3 in DNA: TGCGCCAGCAGCTTGGCGGGAACTAATGAAAAACTGTTTTTT.

The chain joins TRBV14 to TRBJ1-2; TRBD1 might be the D (5 bases). The CDR3 runs to 15 residues. Trimming removed 0 bases from V and 10 bases from J, with 18 bases in between. In germline, CDR1 is SGHDN, CDR2 FVKESK. The CDR3 bases are TGTGCCAGCAGCCAAGATCAGCGGCCAGGGAAGGACTACACCTTC. Protein product: CASSQDQRPGKDYTF.

This clone was observed once. The chain links TRBV7-2 to TRBJ2-7, with D possibly being TRBD2 (5 bases). Germline V CDR1 and CDR2: SGHTA, FQGNSA. With 5 bases removed from V and 2 bases from J, the gap between germline ends came to 16 bases. The CDR3 has 15 residues. This CDR3 reads CASSLGYRGTYEQYF. The CDR3 nucleotides read TGTGCCAGCAGCCTTGGCTATCGGGGTACCTACGAGCAGTACTTC.